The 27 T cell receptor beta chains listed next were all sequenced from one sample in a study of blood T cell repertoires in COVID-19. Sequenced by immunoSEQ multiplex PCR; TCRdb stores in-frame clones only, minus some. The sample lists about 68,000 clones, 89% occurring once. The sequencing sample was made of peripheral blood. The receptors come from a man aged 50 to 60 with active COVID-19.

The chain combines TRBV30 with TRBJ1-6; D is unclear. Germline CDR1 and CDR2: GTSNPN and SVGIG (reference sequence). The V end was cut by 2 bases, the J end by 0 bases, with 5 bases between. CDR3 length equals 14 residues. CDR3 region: CAWSTSSYNSPLHF. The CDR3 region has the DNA TGTGCCTGGAGTACCAGCTCCTATAATTCACCCCTCCACTTT. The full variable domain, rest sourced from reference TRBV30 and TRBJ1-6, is SQTIHQWPATLVQPVGSPLSLECTVEGTSNPNLYWYRQAAGRGLQLLFYSVGIGQISSEVPQNLSASRPQDRQFILSSKKLLLSDSGFYLCAWSTSSYNSPLHFGNGTRLTVT.

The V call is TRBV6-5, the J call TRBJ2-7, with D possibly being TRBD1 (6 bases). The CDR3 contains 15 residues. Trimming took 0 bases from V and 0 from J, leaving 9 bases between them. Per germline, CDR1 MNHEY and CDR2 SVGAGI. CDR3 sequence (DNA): TGTGCCAGCAGTTACTCCCCAGGGGCCTCCTACGAGCAGTACTTC. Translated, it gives CASSYSPGASYEQYF.

The CDR3 here is CASSPGGRVDGAFF. The DNA for the CDR3 is TGTGCCAGCAGCCCCGGGGGGCGGGTCGATGGAGCTTTCTTT. V is TRBV11-3 and J is TRBJ1-1; a weak D match, TRBD1 (6 bases). Trimming shortened V by 5 bases and J by 10 bases, and 20 bases separated the two germline ends. Germline V CDR1 and CDR2: SGHNT, YENEEA. The CDR3 covers 14 residues.

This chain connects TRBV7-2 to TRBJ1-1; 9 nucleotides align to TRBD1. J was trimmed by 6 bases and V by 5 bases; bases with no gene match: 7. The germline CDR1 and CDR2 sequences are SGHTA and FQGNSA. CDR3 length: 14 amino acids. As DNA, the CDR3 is TGTGCCAGCAGCCCAAGGACAGGGGAGGCTGAAGCTTTCTTT. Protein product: CASSPRTGEAEAFF.

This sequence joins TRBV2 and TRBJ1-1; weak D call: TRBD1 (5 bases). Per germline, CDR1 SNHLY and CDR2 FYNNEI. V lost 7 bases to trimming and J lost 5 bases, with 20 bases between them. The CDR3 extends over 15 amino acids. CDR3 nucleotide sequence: TGTGCCAGCATTAGACCGGGGCGGGATGGAACTGAAGCTTTCTTT. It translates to CASIRPGRDGTEAFF.

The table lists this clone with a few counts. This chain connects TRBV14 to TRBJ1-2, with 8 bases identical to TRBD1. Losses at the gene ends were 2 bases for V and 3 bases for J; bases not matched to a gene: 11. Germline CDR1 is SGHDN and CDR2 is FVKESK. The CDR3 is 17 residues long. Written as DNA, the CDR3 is TGTGCCAGCAGCCAAATGTTCCTCACGACAGGGGACTATGGCTACACCTTC. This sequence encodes CASSQMFLTTGDYGYTF.

The DNA of the CDR3 is TGTGCCAGTCGAACCGGGACAGGGTTAACCGGGGAGCTGTTTTTT. Protein: CASRTGTGLTGELFF. This rearrangement joins TRBV19 to TRBJ2-2; 9 bases align to TRBD1. V shed 8 bases and J 5 bases; nucleotides not matched to a gene: 9. The CDR3 is 15 residues long. CDR1 and CDR2 from the germline V gene are LNHDA and SQIVND (reference sequence).

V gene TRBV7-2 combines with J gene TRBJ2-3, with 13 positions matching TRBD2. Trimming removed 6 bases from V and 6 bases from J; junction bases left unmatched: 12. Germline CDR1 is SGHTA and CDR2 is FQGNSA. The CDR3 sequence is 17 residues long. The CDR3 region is CASRGTSGAKSSDTQYF. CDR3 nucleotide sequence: TGTGCCAGCAGAGGGACTAGCGGGGCTAAAAGCTCGGATACGCAGTATTTT. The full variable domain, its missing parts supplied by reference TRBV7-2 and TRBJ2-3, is GAGVSQSPSNKVTEKGKDVELRCDPISGHTALYWYRQSLGQGLEFLIYFQGNSAPDKSGLPSDRFSAERTGGSVSTLTIQRTQQEDSAVYLCASRGTSGAKSSDTQYFGPGTRLTVL.

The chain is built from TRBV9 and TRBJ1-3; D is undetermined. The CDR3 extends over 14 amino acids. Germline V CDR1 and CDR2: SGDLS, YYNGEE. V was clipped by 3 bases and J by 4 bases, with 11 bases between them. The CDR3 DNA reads TGTGCCAGCAGCGCGGGTATTGCGGGAAACACCATATATTTT. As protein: CASSAGIAGNTIYF.

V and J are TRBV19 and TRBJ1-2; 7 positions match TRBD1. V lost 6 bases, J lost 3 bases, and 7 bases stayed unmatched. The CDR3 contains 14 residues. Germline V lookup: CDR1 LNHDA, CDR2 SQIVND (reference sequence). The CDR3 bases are TGTGCCAGTAGCCCAGGACAGGAACACTATGGCTACACCTTC. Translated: CASSPGQEHYGYTF.

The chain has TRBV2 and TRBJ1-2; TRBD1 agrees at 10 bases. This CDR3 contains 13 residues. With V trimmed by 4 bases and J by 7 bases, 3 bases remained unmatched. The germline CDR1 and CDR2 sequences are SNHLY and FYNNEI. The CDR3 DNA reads TGTGCCAGCAGTGGGGGGACAGGGGTTGGCTACACCTTC. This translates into CASSGGTGVGYTF.

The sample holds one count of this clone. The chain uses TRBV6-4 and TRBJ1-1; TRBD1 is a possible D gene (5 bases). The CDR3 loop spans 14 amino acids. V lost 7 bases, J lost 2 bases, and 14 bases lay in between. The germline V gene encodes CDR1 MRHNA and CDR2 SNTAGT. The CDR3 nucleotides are TGTGCCAGCAAGTTGACAGCAGATAACACTGAAGCTTTCTTT. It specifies CASKLTADNTEAFF.

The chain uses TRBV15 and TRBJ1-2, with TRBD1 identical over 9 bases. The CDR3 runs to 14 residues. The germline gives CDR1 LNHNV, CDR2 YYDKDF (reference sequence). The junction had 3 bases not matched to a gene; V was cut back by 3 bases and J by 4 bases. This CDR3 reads CATSRDRGSYGYTF. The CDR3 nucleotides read TGTGCCACCAGCAGGGACAGGGGATCCTATGGCTACACCTTC. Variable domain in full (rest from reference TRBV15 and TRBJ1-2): DAMVIQNPRYQVTQFGKPVTLSCSQTLNHNVMYWYQQKSSQAPKLLFHYYDKDFNNEADTPDNFQSRRPNTSFCFLDIRSPGLGDTAMYLCATSRDRGSYGYTFGSGTRLTVV.

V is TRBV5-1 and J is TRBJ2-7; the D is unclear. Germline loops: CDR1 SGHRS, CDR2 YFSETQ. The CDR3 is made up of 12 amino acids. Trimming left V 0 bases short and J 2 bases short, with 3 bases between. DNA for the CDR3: TGCGCCAGCAGCTTGGAGCCCTACGAGCAGTACTTC. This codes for CASSLEPYEQYF.

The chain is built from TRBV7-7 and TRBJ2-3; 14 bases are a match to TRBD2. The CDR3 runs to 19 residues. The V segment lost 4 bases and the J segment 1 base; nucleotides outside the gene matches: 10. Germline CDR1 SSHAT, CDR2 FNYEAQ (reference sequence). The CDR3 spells CASSSTGTSGGSGTDTQYF. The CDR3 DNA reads TGTGCCAGCAGCTCTACCGGGACTAGCGGGGGTTCGGGCACAGATACGCAGTATTTT.

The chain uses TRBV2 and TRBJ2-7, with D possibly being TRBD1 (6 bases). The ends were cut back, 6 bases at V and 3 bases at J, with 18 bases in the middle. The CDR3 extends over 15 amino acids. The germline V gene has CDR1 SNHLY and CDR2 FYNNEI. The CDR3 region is CASRETGANLYEQYF. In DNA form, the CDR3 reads TGTGCCAGCAGGGAGACAGGCGCAAACCTCTACGAGCAGTACTTC.

The CDR3 loop is CRTGGSAEAFF. The DNA of the CDR3 is TGCAGGACAGGGGGCTCCGCTGAAGCTTTCTTT. This chain joins TRBV20-1 and TRBJ1-1, with 10 nucleotides matching TRBD1. The CDR3 loop spans 11 amino acids. Germline V gives CDR1 DFQATT, CDR2 SNEGSKA (reference sequence).

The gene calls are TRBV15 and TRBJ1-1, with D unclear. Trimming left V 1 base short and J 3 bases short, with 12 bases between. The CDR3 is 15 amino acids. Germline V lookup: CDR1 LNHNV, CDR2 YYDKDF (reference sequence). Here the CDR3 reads CATSRAPREDTEAFF. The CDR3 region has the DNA TGTGCCACCAGCAGAGCCCCTAGGGAGGACACTGAAGCTTTCTTT.

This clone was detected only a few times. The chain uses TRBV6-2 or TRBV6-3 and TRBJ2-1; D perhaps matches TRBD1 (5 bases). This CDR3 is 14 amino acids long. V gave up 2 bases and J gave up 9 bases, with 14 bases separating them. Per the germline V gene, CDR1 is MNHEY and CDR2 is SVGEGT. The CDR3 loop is CASSYRQSRVEQFF. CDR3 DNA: TGTGCCAGCAGTTACCGACAGTCTAGGGTTGAGCAGTTCTTC.

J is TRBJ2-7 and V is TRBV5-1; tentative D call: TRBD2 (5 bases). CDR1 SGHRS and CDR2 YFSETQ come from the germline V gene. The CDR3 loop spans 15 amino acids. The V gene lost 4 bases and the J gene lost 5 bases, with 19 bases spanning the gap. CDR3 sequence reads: CASSIGVYEEDEQYF. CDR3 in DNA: TGCGCCAGCAGCATTGGGGTCTACGAGGAGGACGAGCAGTACTTC.

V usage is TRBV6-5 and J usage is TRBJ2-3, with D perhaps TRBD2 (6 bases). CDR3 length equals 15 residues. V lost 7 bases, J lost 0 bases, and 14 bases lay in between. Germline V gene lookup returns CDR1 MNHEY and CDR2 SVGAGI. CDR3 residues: CASNRRGSSTDTQYF. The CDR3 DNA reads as TGTGCCAGCAACCGGAGGGGATCTAGCACAGATACGCAGTATTTT.

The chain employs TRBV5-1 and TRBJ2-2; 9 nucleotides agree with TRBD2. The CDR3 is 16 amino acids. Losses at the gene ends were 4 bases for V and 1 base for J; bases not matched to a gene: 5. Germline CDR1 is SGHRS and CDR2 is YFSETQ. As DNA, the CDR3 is TGCGCCAGCAGCACCTCGACTAGCGGGAACACCGGGGAGCTGTTTTTT. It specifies CASSTSTSGNTGELFF.

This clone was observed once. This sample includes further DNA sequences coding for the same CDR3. CDR3: CASSLDRGGETQYF. The CDR3 region has the DNA TGCGCCAGCAGCTTGGACAGGGGAGGAGAGACCCAGTACTTC. V usage is TRBV5-1 and J usage is TRBJ2-5, with D possibly matching TRBD1 (7 bases). This CDR3 comprises 14 residues. In germline, CDR1 is SGHRS, CDR2 YFSETQ. Trimming cost V 0 bases and J 4 bases, with 10 bases left between them.

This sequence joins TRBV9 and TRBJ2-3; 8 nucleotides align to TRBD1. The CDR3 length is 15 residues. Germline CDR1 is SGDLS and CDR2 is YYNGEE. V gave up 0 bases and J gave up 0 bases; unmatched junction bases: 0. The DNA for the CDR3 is TGTGCCAGCAGCGTAGGACAGGGGAGCACAGATACGCAGTATTTT. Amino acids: CASSVGQGSTDTQYF. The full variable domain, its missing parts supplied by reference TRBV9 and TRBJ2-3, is DSGVTQTPKHLITATGQRVTLRCSPRSGDLSVYWYQQSLDQGLQFLIQYYNGEERAKGNILERFSAQQFPDLHSELNLSSLELGDSALYFCASSVGQGSTDTQYFGPGTRLTVL.

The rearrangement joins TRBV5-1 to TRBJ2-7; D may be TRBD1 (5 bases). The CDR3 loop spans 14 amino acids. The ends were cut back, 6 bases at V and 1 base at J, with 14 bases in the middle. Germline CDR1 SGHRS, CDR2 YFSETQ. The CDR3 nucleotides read TGCGCCAGCACCCTTGGAAGGGGATCCTACGAGCAGTACTTC. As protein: CASTLGRGSYEQYF.

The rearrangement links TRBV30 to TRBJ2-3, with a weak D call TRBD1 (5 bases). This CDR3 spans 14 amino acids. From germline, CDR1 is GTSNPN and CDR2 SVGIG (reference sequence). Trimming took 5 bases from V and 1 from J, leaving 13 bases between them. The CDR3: CAWLQATRTDTQYF. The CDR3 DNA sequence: TGTGCCTGGCTACAGGCTACTCGCACAGATACGCAGTATTTT.

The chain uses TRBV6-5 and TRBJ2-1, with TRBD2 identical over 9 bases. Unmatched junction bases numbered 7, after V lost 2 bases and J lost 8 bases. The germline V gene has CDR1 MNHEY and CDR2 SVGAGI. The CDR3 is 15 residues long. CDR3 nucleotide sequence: TGTGCCAGCAGTTACGGGACTAGCCGGTTGGATGAGCAGTTCTTC. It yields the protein CASSYGTSRLDEQFF.